One and the same sample provided the 22 T cell receptor beta chains below, sequenced in a study of blood T cell repertoires in COVID-19. Clones were sequenced by immunoSEQ multiplex PCR, and TCRdb holds only the in-frame ones, with some missing. The sample has about 300,000 clones, approximately 89% seen once. The sequencing sample was made of PBMCs or T cells enriched from blood (not recorded which). These receptors originate from a woman between 18 and 29 years old who had recovered from COVID-19.

With respect to this clone: The germline gene is not matched at one end of the junction; a read error may be the cause. The gene calls are TRBV30 and TRBJ2-1; weak D call: TRBD2 (6 bases). Germline assignment: CDR1 GTSNPN and CDR2 SVGIG (reference sequence). CDR3 size: 13 residues. CDR3 amino acids: CAIAENTYNEQFF. Here the CDR3 DNA reads TGCGCTATAGCGGAGAATACCTACAATGAGCAGTTCTTC. The full variable domain, its missing parts supplied by reference TRBV30 and TRBJ2-1, is SQTIHQWPATLVQPVGSPLSLECTVEGTSNPNLYWYRQAAGRGLQLLFYSVGIGQISSEVPQNLSASRPQDRQFILSSKKLLLSDSGFYLCAIAENTYNEQFFGPGTRLTVL.

This sequence joins TRBV27 and TRBJ2-7; 9 bases match TRBD1. Germline-derived CDR1 and CDR2 are MNHEY and SMNVEV (reference sequence). V trimming: 6 bases; J trimming: 2 bases; junction bases outside the gene matches: 5. This CDR3 comprises 14 residues. CDR3 protein: CASSPGQGTYEQYF. CDR3 in DNA: TGTGCCAGCAGCCCGGGACAGGGCACCTACGAGCAGTACTTC.

This chain links TRBV20-1 with TRBJ2-5; D remains unclear. CDR3 length: 10 amino acids. The V end lost 2 bases, the J end lost 5 bases, and 3 bases lay between the germline ends. CDR1 and CDR2 (germline): DFQATT, SNEGSKA (reference sequence). The CDR3 coding sequence is TGCAGTGCTAGATCTGAGACCCAGTACTTC. It specifies CSARSETQYF.

The chain links TRBV2 to TRBJ2-5, with D maybe TRBD2 (7 bases). This CDR3 is 12 amino acids long. V gave up 4 bases and J gave up 5 bases, with 8 bases separating them. The V gene's germline CDR1 is SNHLY and CDR2 FYNNEI. CDR3 loop: CASSGGGETQYF. The CDR3 nucleotides are TGTGCCAGCAGTGGGGGGGGCGAGACCCAGTACTTC.

There are many counts of this clone. This sequence joins TRBV2 and TRBJ2-3, with TRBD1 matching 10 bases. The germline CDR1 and CDR2 sequences are SNHLY and FYNNEI. V was clipped by 5 bases and J by 5 bases; unmatched bases: 4. The CDR3 has 14 residues. For the CDR3, the DNA is TGTGCCAGCAGTCAGGACAGGGGGAAAGATACGCAGTATTTT. Translating gives CASSQDRGKDTQYF.

J is TRBJ1-3 and V is TRBV4-1, with D tentatively TRBD1 (5 bases). This CDR3 has 17 residues. The germline gives CDR1 MGHRA, CDR2 YSYEKL. V lost 0 bases and J lost 0, with 12 bases in between. CDR3 nucleotide sequence: TGCGCCAGCAGCCAAGATGGGGCGGGGTCCTCTGGAAACACCATATATTTT. Translating it yields CASSQDGAGSSGNTIYF.

The chain combines TRBV11-2 with TRBJ2-7; TRBD1 is a possible D gene (6 bases). Germline CDR1 is SGHAT and CDR2 is FQNNGV. There are 15 residues in the CDR3. V lost 1 base and J lost 3, with 13 bases in between. The CDR3 here is CASSLATGDRYEQYF. CDR3 bases: TGTGCCAGCAGCTTAGCGACAGGCGACCGCTACGAGCAGTACTTC. The full variable domain, completed using reference TRBV11-2 and TRBJ2-7, is EAGVAQSPRYKIIEKRQSVAFWCNPISGHATLYWYQQILGQGPKLLIQFQNNGVVDDSQLPKDRFSAERLKGVDSTLKIQPAKLEDSAVYLCASSLATGDRYEQYFGPGTRLTVT.

The V and J genes are TRBV27 and TRBJ2-1, with 16 nucleotides matching TRBD2. CDR3 size: 19 residues. V lost 4 bases, J lost 1 base, and 7 bases stayed unmatched. Looked up from germline, CDR1 is MNHEY and CDR2 is SMNVEV (reference sequence). The CDR3 loop reads CASSSPGLAGGRSYNEQFF. The DNA of the CDR3 is TGTGCCAGCAGTTCCCCGGGACTAGCGGGGGGGCGGTCCTACAATGAGCAGTTCTTC.

J is TRBJ2-5 and V is TRBV28, with 11 bases fitting TRBD2. CDR3 length: 15 residues. CDR1 and CDR2 from the germline V gene are MDHEN and SYDVKM. Germline trimming cut 6 bases from V and 2 bases from J; bases unmatched to any gene: 5. The CDR3 loop reads CASSPRLAGQETQYF. The CDR3 region has the DNA TGTGCCAGCAGCCCCAGACTAGCGGGGCAAGAGACCCAGTACTTC. Drawing the rest from reference TRBV28 and TRBJ2-5, the complete variable domain is DVKVTQSSRYLVKRTGEKVFLECVQDMDHENMFWYRQDPGLGLRLIYFSYDVKMKEKGDIPEGYSVSREKKERFSLILESASTNQTSMYLCASSPRLAGQETQYFGPGTRLLVL.

DNA of the CDR3: TGCAGCGGACAGGCAGATACGCAGTATTTT. It specifies CSGQADTQYF. The chain is built from TRBV29-1 and TRBJ2-3, with D possibly being TRBD1 (6 bases). Germline V gene data show CDR1 as SQVTM and CDR2 as ANQGSEA. V was shortened by 7 bases and J by 4 bases, with 6 bases between the two germline ends. The CDR3 spans 10 residues.

This clone was recorded a few times. The chain has TRBV19 and TRBJ2-7; TRBD1 matches at 9 bases. The V and J ends lost 6 bases and 5 bases, in that order; junction bases with no gene match: 14. CDR3 length: 16 amino acids. From germline, CDR1 is LNHDA and CDR2 SQIVND (reference sequence). CDR3 DNA sequence: TGTGCCAGTAGCCCAAGAGGGACAGGGCGCTACCACGAGCAGTACTTC. This translates into CASSPRGTGRYHEQYF.

The genes are TRBV7-8 and TRBJ2-1; 14 bases are shared with TRBD2. Germline assignment: CDR1 SGHVS and CDR2 FQNEAQ. This CDR3 is 17 amino acids long. Trimming at V came to 5 bases and at J to 5 bases, leaving 8 bases not matched to a gene. DNA for the CDR3: TGTGCCAGCAGCCGAATCCCGGGACTAGCGGGAGACAATGAGCAGTTCTTC. Translation gives CASSRIPGLAGDNEQFF.

The chain couples TRBV15 to TRBJ2-7, with D possibly being TRBD2 (6 bases). Trimming removed 11 bases at V and 3 bases at J, with 11 bases between. From germline, CDR1 is LNHNV and CDR2 YYDKDF (reference sequence). CDR3 length: 11 amino acids. The CDR3 DNA sequence: TGTGCCTCCCGGGGAGGCTACGAGCAGTACTTC. Protein: CASRGGYEQYF.

The chain couples TRBV12-5 to TRBJ1-2, with 7 bases lining up with TRBD1. CDR3 size: 15 residues. V dropped 1 base and J dropped 8; count of bases not matched to a gene: 10. CDR1 is LGHNT, CDR2 FRNRAP, per germline. CDR3 loop: CASGLGTGTVRGYTF. The CDR3 DNA sequence: TGTGCTAGTGGTTTGGGGACAGGTACTGTACGAGGCTACACCTTC.

This sequence joins TRBV18 and TRBJ2-2; perhaps TRBD2 as D (6 bases). This CDR3 is built from 14 residues. V gave up 0 bases and J gave up 4 bases, with 6 bases separating them. CDR1 KGHSH and CDR2 LQKENI come from the germline V gene. The CDR3 protein is CASSPPGGTGELFF. In DNA form, the CDR3 reads TGTGCCAGCTCACCACCGGGGGGCACCGGGGAGCTGTTTTTT.

This chain links TRBV15 with TRBJ2-1; 8 nucleotides align to TRBD2. CDR1 and CDR2 (germline): LNHNV, YYDKDF (reference sequence). The CDR3 has 15 amino acids. With V trimmed by 5 bases and J by 4 bases, 7 bases remained unmatched. CDR3 sequence: CATSDGTRGYNEQFF. The CDR3, as DNA: TGTGCCACCAGCGACGGGACTAGAGGGTACAATGAGCAGTTCTTC. The complete variable domain, with remaining parts taken from reference TRBV15 and TRBJ2-1, reads DAMVIQNPRYQVTQFGKPVTLSCSQTLNHNVMYWYQQKSSQAPKLLFHYYDKDFNNEADTPDNFQSRRPNTSFCFLDIRSPGLGDTAMYLCATSDGTRGYNEQFFGPGTRLTVL.

This rearrangement joins TRBV7-4 to TRBJ2-7; D uncertain. Germline assignment: CDR1 SGHVT and CDR2 SQSDAQ. The CDR3 covers 11 residues. V was clipped by 4 bases and J by 2 bases, with 3 bases between them. CDR3 region: CASSSTYEQYF. The CDR3 region has the DNA TGTGCCAGCAGCTCTACCTACGAGCAGTACTTC.

This chain links TRBV18 with TRBJ1-2; D remains ambiguous. This CDR3 is built from 17 residues. CDR1 is KGHSH and CDR2 is LQKENI in the germline V gene. V dropped 4 bases and J dropped 2 bases, with 20 bases sitting between them. The CDR3 loop reads CASSLGLGGSENYGYTF. The CDR3 DNA reads TGTGCCAGCTCACTGGGTCTCGGCGGATCGGAAAACTATGGCTACACCTTC.

The CDR3 region is CATSEETPSGETQYF. The CDR3 DNA follows: TGTGCCACCAGTGAGGAGACTCCGTCGGGGGAGACCCAGTACTTC. The V call is TRBV24-1, the J call TRBJ2-5; tentatively, D is TRBD2 (5 bases). Trimming cost V 4 bases and J 5 bases, with 16 bases left between them. Germline CDR1 KGHDR, CDR2 SFDVKD. CDR3 length equals 15 residues.

This chain joins TRBV5-8 and TRBJ1-5; D unclear. This CDR3 region has 14 residues. CDR1 is SGHTS and CDR2 is YDEGEE in the germline V gene. The V gene lost 1 base and the J gene lost 7 bases, with 12 bases spanning the gap. CDR3 sequence (DNA): TGTGCCAGCAGCTTGAGAGCGACCGGGCAGCCCCAGCATTTT. Translation: CASSLRATGQPQHF.

The chain joins TRBV4-1 to TRBJ2-1; 16 nucleotides match TRBD2. Germline V CDR1 and CDR2: MGHRA, YSYEKL. With 4 bases clipped from V and 9 bases from J, the junction kept 9 bases outside the gene matches. The CDR3 has 17 residues. CDR3 sequence reads: CASSPRGLAGGPGEQFF. For the CDR3, the DNA is TGCGCCAGCAGCCCTCGGGGACTAGCGGGGGGGCCCGGTGAGCAGTTCTTC.

The chain uses TRBV29-1 and TRBJ2-3; TRBD2 is a possible D gene (5 bases). The germline gives CDR1 SQVTM, CDR2 ANQGSEA. CDR3 size: 15 residues. V lost 1 base and J lost 3, with 14 bases in between. This CDR3 reads CSVEGTGSWTDTQYF. In DNA, the CDR3 is TGCAGCGTTGAAGGGACTGGGTCTTGGACAGATACGCAGTATTTT.